This T cell receptor (beta chain) comes out of a study of beta chain features in type 1 diabetes (dated by TCRdb to the late 2010s). Study-level background: Mean age, gender distribution, total cell number and subset yield did not differ between patients and healthy donors. A total of roughly 100 million sorted cells were examined across all samples, and RNA yield correlated strongly with the number of cells per subset. The study compared the TCRB repertoires of sorted circulating CD4+ T cell subsets in recently diagnosed type 1 diabetes patients with those in matched healthy donors. Naive and central memory subsets were obtained from all 30 or so donors, but regulatory and stem cell-like memory subsets were isolated from only 8 patients and roughly 8 healthy donors. Points the paper makes about the study in general: Type 1 diabetes patients showed a moderate but significant shortening of TCRB CDR3 length in all four CD4+ subsets. Shorter templates might be favored by PCR, yet because patient and control samples were amplified and corrected together, any such skew would affect both groups equally. Sequencing cDNA rather than genomic DNA could over-represent highly expressing activated cells, although activation and CD3 levels did not differ between groups. Because the HLA sub-analyses included only small numbers of individuals, any influence of HLA type on TCRB rearrangement was left unresolved. Naive, central memory and regulatory TCRB repertoires appeared to be more alike among patients than among healthy donors. Fewer insertions and more nucleotide deletions at VDJ recombination sites were observed in patients with type 1 diabetes, implying thymic rearrangement abnormalities.

The germline V gene supplies CDR1 SGHRS and CDR2 YFSETQ. The CDR3 holds 11 amino acids from the cysteine to the phenylalanine. The read is trimmed to its CDR3 DNA, 33 bases read in frame from base 1. Trimming at the junction amounts to 0 bases on V and 7 bases on J, and the germline ends lie 4 bases apart. Each donor gave one peripheral blood draw, roughly 110 mL on average, collected into heparinised tubes. Naive, central memory, regulatory and stem cell-like memory CD4+ T cells were sorted on a BD FACSAria II using a panel including CD45RO, CCR7, CD25, CD127, CD95 and CD27. Purity was above 95% for every sorted population. PBMCs were separated immediately by Lymphoprep density gradient centrifugation and were stained directly, without being cultured. So that batch effects would be minimized, each experiment stained and sorted samples in pairs, pairing one healthy donor with one patient. The entire isolated RNA was reverse transcribed using the High Capacity cDNA Reverse Transcription Kit, and thus expressed TCRB transcripts were sequenced. Deep immunoSEQ sequencing was applied to naive, central memory and regulatory T cell samples, giving an average of roughly 3.5 million total reads per sample. Sorted cells were lysed in RLT buffer and RNA was extracted with DNase-treated RNeasy Micro or Mini kits, depending on cell number. Each cell subset was processed on its own to prevent cross-contamination, while patient and healthy donor samples were processed together. TCRB sequences were amplified from cDNA with the immunoSEQ multiplex PCR, producing 87-bp fragments spanning the CDR3 region. The amplicons were sequenced using the Illumina HiSeq platform. Concerning the study's data processing: Synthetic template baselines were used to correct PCR bias computationally, reads within Hamming distance 2 were collapsed together, and singletons that could not be merged were discarded. Reads were aligned against IMGT to assign V, D and J genes, CDR3 length and insertions or deletions at six rearrangement sites. Within each subset, clonotype counts were normalized to the number of sorted cells before true diversity and Gini coefficients were calculated with the tcR R package. Repertoire sharing was quantified using the overlap coefficient calculated on TCRB nucleotide sequences. As a proxy for the pre-selection repertoire, out-of-frame TCRB sequences from naive cells were analyzed. TCRdb holds this immuneACCESS table with in-frame rearrangements only. Some clones are missing; in checked studies, unresolved V genes explain under half, and the rest has no known cause. V and J calls and clone size are copied from that table; D and trimming were computed from the DNA. The sample data list roughly 500,000 clones, and about an eighth of these were observed just once. The ten largest clones represent roughly 0.046% of the sample.

Notes on this clone: What antigen it recognizes has not been identified. A much larger clone is a single base away; this may be a read error.

The chain was built from TRBV5-1 and TRBJ2-5, with the identity of the D gene unclear. This TCR was recovered from a young woman in good health. Sequencing was carried out using naive CD4+ T cells from blood. What this sample's cell subset or site label stands for: true naive CD4+ T cells. The CDR3 protein: CASSLEGTQYF. The nucleotide sequence reads as follows: TGCGCCAGCAGCTTGGAGGGGACCCAGTACTTC.